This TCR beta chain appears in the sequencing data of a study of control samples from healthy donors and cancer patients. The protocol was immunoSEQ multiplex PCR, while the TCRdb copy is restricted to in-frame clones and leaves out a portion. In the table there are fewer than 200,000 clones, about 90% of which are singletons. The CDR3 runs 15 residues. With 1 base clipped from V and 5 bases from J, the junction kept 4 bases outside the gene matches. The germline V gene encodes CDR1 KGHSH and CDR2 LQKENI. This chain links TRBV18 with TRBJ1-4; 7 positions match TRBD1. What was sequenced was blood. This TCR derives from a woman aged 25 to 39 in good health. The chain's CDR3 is CASSPRQGPNEKLFF. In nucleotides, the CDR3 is TGTGCCAGCTCACCACGACAGGGTCCGAATGAAAAACTGTTTTTT.